The 19 T cell receptor beta chains in this list originate from one sample, sequenced in a study of tissue T cells after allogeneic stem cell transplantation. Libraries were prepared by immunoSEQ multiplex PCR; TCRdb keeps only in-frame clonotypes and omits some of them. The sample lists fewer than 5,000 clones, almost 50% occurring once. Time point given: mouse harvest day 14 after allogeneic transplant. Each mouse received 10^7 T-cell-depleted marrow cells plus 10^6 splenic CD5+ T cells by tail vein. Sequences were obtained from lymph node tissue. The receptors were gathered from a female BALB/c mouse given C57BL/6 T cells with graft-versus-host disease after an allogeneic hematopoietic cell transplant.

This clone is deemed medium-sized. Genes here carry mouse names. Sequencing ends 1 residue short of the CDR3 end; the germline J gene provides the rest. The genes are TRBV13-2 and TRBJ1-4; TRBD1 aligns across 7 bases. Trimming removed 2 bases from V and 6 bases from J; junction bases left unmatched: 1. Germline V gene lookup returns CDR1 NNHNN and CDR2 SYGAGS (reference sequence). The CDR3 contains 13 residues. The CDR3 here is CASGDTGDERLFF. The CDR3 DNA, read in part, is TGTGCCAGCGGTGACACAGGGGACGAAAGATTATTT.

With regard to this clone: Gene names and germline refer to mouse. The read finishes 1 residue shy of the CDR3 end, and the germline J gene is used to complete it. This chain joins TRBV1 and TRBJ2-4, with 8 bases lining up with TRBD1. The CDR3 has 14 residues. Looked up from germline, CDR1 is NSQYPW and CDR2 is LRSPGD (reference sequence). Trimming at V came to 6 bases and at J to 3 bases, leaving 5 bases not matched to a gene. The CDR3 loop is CTCRQGEGQNTLYF. The covered CDR3 bases are TGCACCTGCAGACAGGGGGAGGGCCAAAACACCTTGTAC.

This clone was seen a few times. Gene names are mouse gene names. The missing CDR3 end, 1 residue past where the read stops, is filled in from the germline J gene. The J gene is TRBJ1-1, the V gene TRBV3; 7 bases are a match to TRBD1. V dropped 4 bases and J dropped 0; count of bases not matched to a gene: 2. The CDR3 spans 14 residues. In germline, CDR1 is SNHLY, CDR2 FYNGKV (reference sequence). This chain's CDR3 is CASSSTGSNTEVFF. The DNA read from the CDR3 is TGTGCCAGCAGCTCGACAGGGTCAAACACAGAAGTCTTC.

Of note for this clone: Gene labels here are mouse ones. The CDR3 here is CASSSGPGAYAEQFF. CDR3 bases read: TGTGCCAGCTCTTCCGGGCCAGGGGCCTATGCTGAGCAGTTC. The genes are TRBV12-1 and TRBJ2-1; D is perhaps TRBD1 (6 bases). The read terminates 1 residue before the CDR3 end, so the remaining end is supplied by the germline J gene. In germline, CDR1 is SGHSN, CDR2 HYEKVE. CDR3 length: 15 amino acids. The V and J ends lost 3 bases and 3 bases respectively, with 14 bases between them.

A word on this clone: Mouse germline and gene names are used. The read halts 1 residue ahead of the CDR3 end, with the missing end drawn from the germline J gene. The chain uses TRBV3 and TRBJ2-7, with D maybe TRBD2 (5 bases). From germline, CDR1 is SNHLY and CDR2 FYNGKV (reference sequence). CDR3 size: 14 residues. Deletions cut 1 base from V and 0 bases from J, with 7 bases between. CDR3 residues: CASSLVGSSYEQYF. The DNA read from the CDR3 is TGTGCCAGCAGCTTAGTGGGGAGCTCCTATGAACAGTAC.

This clone was detected a few times. Germline and genes here are mouse. The sequenced fragment ends 1 residue before the CDR3 boundary, so the rest is inferred from the germline J gene. The genes are TRBV26 and TRBJ2-2; D ambiguous. The V end lost 0 bases, the J end lost 1 base, and 3 bases lay between the germline ends. The CDR3 extends over 14 amino acids. CDR1 and CDR2 (germline): KGHPV, FQNQEV (reference sequence). The CDR3 loop reads CASSLSLNTGQLYF. The CDR3 bases that were read are TGTGCCAGCAGTCTGTCATTAAACACCGGGCAGCTCTAC.

About this clone itself: The listed genes are named as in mouse. The read ends 1 residue before the CDR3 terminus; that terminus is restored from the germline J gene. This chain joins TRBV26 and TRBJ1-6; 10 bases are a match to TRBD1. TRBJ1-6 is treated as an ORF (open reading frame) with a function not yet certain. The CDR3 covers 15 residues. V gave up 4 bases and J gave up 6 bases; unmatched junction bases: 3. Germline lookup yields CDR1 KGHPV and CDR2 FQNQEV (reference sequence). The sequenced CDR3 bases are TGTGCCAGCAGTCGGACAGGGGGAGGTAATTCGCCCCTCTAC. Residues: CASSRTGGGNSPLY. The full CDR3 sequence reads CASSRTGGGNSPLYF.

This clone was detected a few times. Gene names are mouse gene names. Here the CDR3 reads CASSQGGVYEQYF. CDR3 DNA, as far as it was read: TGTGCCAGCAGCCAGGGGGGGGTTTATGAACAGTAC. The rearrangement uses TRBV2 and TRBJ2-7, with 7 bases aligning to TRBD2. With the read ending 1 residue before the CDR3 end, the germline J gene is used to fill in that end. The CDR3 totals 13 residues. With 3 bases clipped from V and 4 bases from J, the junction kept 3 bases outside the gene matches. In germline, CDR1 is LGHNA, CDR2 YSYQKL.

Worth noting for this clone: Gene names and germline refer to mouse. The observed sequence ends 1 residue before the CDR3 terminus, with the missing tail filled in from the germline J gene. The chain employs TRBV26 and TRBJ2-4; a possible D gene is TRBD2 (5 bases). This CDR3 has 14 amino acids. Germline CDR1 KGHPV, CDR2 FQNQEV (reference sequence). V was pared by 3 bases and J by 1 base, with 8 bases between. The chain's CDR3 is CASSLSGGQNTLYF. The covered CDR3 bases are TGTGCCAGCAGTCTCAGTGGGGGTCAAAACACCTTGTAC.

Comments on this clone: Mouse germline and gene names are used. With the read ending 1 residue before the CDR3 end, the germline J gene is used to fill in that end. The V call is TRBV13-2, the J call TRBJ2-2; 9 bases map to TRBD2. V gave up 0 bases and J gave up 2 bases; unmatched junction bases: 5. This CDR3 contains 17 residues. Looked up from germline, CDR1 is NNHNN and CDR2 is SYGAGS (reference sequence). CDR3 DNA, as far as it was read: TGTGCCAGCGGTGATGTTTGGGGGGGCCGGAACACCGGGCAGCTCTAC. As protein: CASGDVWGGRNTGQLY. The CDR3 in full is CASGDVWGGRNTGQLYF.

On this clone: Any gene name here is a mouse gene name. The CDR3 end lies 1 residue beyond the end of the read and is filled in from the germline J gene. The rearrangement links TRBV26 to TRBJ1-3, with a possible D match to TRBD1 (5 bases). V dropped 2 bases and J dropped 2 bases, with 7 bases sitting between them. CDR3 length: 14 amino acids. The germline gives CDR1 KGHPV, CDR2 FQNQEV (reference sequence). Incomplete CDR3 DNA: TGTGCCAGCAGTCTGGTGGGGGCTGGAAATACGCTCTAT. Protein sequence: CASSLVGAGNTLY. The complete CDR3 sequence is CASSLVGAGNTLYF.

Note on this clone: The germline and genes are mouse ones. The read terminates 1 residue ahead of where the CDR3 ends, so the germline J gene completes it. This chain connects TRBV15 to TRBJ2-4; D is possibly TRBD2 (5 bases). This CDR3 has 14 residues. Germline CDR1 is SGHND and CDR2 is FRSKSL. The V end was cut by 3 bases, the J end by 1 base, with 8 bases between. Partial CDR3 DNA: TGTGCCAGCAGTTTGAATGGGGGTCAAAACACCTTGTAC. Its protein is CASSLNGGQNTLY. The entire CDR3 protein reads CASSLNGGQNTLYF.

A remark on this clone: Genes and germline are mouse. The read terminates 1 residue before the CDR3 end, so the remaining end is supplied by the germline J gene. This rearrangement joins TRBV26 to TRBJ1-3; D perhaps matches TRBD1 (6 bases). Germline CDR1 and CDR2: KGHPV and FQNQEV (reference sequence). V lost 4 bases to trimming and J lost 3 bases, with 10 bases between them. The CDR3 totals 14 residues. The CDR3 region is CASSRGGGGNTLYF. The sequenced part of the CDR3 DNA is TGTGCCAGCAGTCGGGGGGGCGGTGGAAATACGCTCTAT.

This clone turned up a few times. Mouse germline and gene names are used. The read stops 1 residue short of the end of the CDR3; the missing end is completed from the germline J gene. The chain links TRBV12-1 to TRBJ2-7, with TRBD1 matching over 7 bases. Unmatched junction bases numbered 4, after V lost 1 base and J lost 2 bases. Germline-derived CDR1 and CDR2 are SGHSN and HYEKVE. There are 14 residues in the CDR3. CDR3 DNA (partial): TGTGCCAGCTCTCTGTGGGACAGAGCCTATGAACAGTAC. Amino acids: CASSLWDRAYEQY. The whole CDR3 protein is CASSLWDRAYEQYF. The whole variable domain, remainder taken from reference TRBV12-1 and TRBJ2-7, is DSGVVQSPRHIIKEKGGRSVLTCIPISGHSNVVWYQQTLGKELKFLIQHYEKVERDKGFLPSRFSVQQFDDYHSEMNMSALELEDSAMYFCASSLWDRAYEQYFGPGTRLTVL.

With respect to this clone: The germline and genes are mouse ones. The read falls 1 residue short of the CDR3 end, and the missing part is taken from the germline J gene. The genes are TRBV13-2 and TRBJ2-3; D not certain. The V gene's germline CDR1 is NNHNN and CDR2 SYGAGS (reference sequence). Trimming cost V 2 bases and J 0 bases, with 4 bases left between them. The CDR3 length is 13 residues. Here the CDR3 reads CASGEFSAETLYF. The CDR3 DNA, read in part, is TGTGCCAGCGGTGAATTTAGTGCAGAAACGCTGTAT.

A few counts support this clone. The gene names here belong to mouse. The CDR3 spells CASSLGLGGYEQYF. The sequenced part of the CDR3 DNA is TGTGCCAGCAGTCTGGGACTGGGGGGATATGAACAGTAC. The rearrangement links TRBV26 to TRBJ2-7, with 11 bases matching TRBD2. The read halts 1 residue ahead of the CDR3 end, with the missing end drawn from the germline J gene. There are 14 residues in the CDR3. CDR1 and CDR2 (germline): KGHPV, FQNQEV (reference sequence). J gave up 4 bases and V 2 bases, and 1 base lay outside the gene matches.

On this clone: These gene names are mouse names. The read halts 1 residue ahead of the CDR3 end, with the missing end drawn from the germline J gene. This chain uses TRBV3 with TRBJ2-5, with D perhaps matching TRBD2 (6 bases). The CDR3 is 15 amino acids. Trimming took 3 bases from V and 3 from J, leaving 13 bases between them. The germline V gene has CDR1 SNHLY and CDR2 FYNGKV (reference sequence). Incomplete CDR3 DNA: TGTGCCAGCAGCTTTGGCTGGGGCTTACAAGACACCCAGTAC. Protein: CASSFGWGLQDTQY. The whole CDR3 is CASSFGWGLQDTQYF.

Remarks on this clone: The gene names here belong to mouse. The sequenced fragment ends 1 residue before the CDR3 boundary, so the rest is inferred from the germline J gene. The chain has TRBV26 and TRBJ2-2; 10 positions agree with TRBD1. CDR1 and CDR2 (germline): KGHPV, FQNQEV (reference sequence). This CDR3 has 15 amino acids. The V segment lost 4 bases and the J segment 2 bases; nucleotides outside the gene matches: 1. The sequenced CDR3 bases are TGTGCCAGCAGTCCGGACAGGGGGAACACCGGGCAGCTCTAC. It yields the protein CASSPDRGNTGQLY. The whole CDR3 is CASSPDRGNTGQLYF. Using reference TRBV26 and TRBJ2-2 for the parts outside the CDR3, the full variable domain is NSKVIQTPRYLVKGQGQKAKMRCIPEKGHPVVFWYQQNKNNEFKFLINFQNQEVLQQIDMTEKRFSAECPSNSPCSLEIQSSEAGDSALYLCASSPDRGNTGQLYFGEGSKLTVL.

This clone was seen a few times. Gene names and germline refer to mouse. The CDR3 goes on 1 residue after the read ends, and that part is filled in from the germline J gene. The genes are TRBV26 and TRBJ2-1; either TRBD1 or TRBD2 may supply D (6 bases each). The length of the CDR3 is 16 residues. Germline values: CDR1 KGHPV, CDR2 FQNQEV (reference sequence). V was trimmed by 2 bases and J by 4 bases, leaving 15 bases between them. CDR3 protein: CASSLAGARGYAEQFF. CDR3 DNA, as far as it was read: TGTGCCAGCAGTCTGGCGGGGGCGCGGGGGTATGCTGAGCAGTTC.